Given below is one TCR beta chain in context. Its antigen is still unknown. This sample is part of a study of beta chain features in type 1 diabetes. Of the isolated RNA, all was reverse transcribed, and so the sequenced material was expressed TCRB transcripts. Sequenced by immunoSEQ multiplex PCR; TCRdb stores in-frame clones only, minus some. Of 430,000 or so clones listed, about an eighth are singletons. The CDR3 consists of 14 residues. V shed 6 bases and J 5 bases; nucleotides not matched to a gene: 5. Germline-derived CDR1 and CDR2 are MNHNY and SVGAGI (reference sequence). General study findings and limits: Researchers report that Type 1 diabetes patients had moderately but significantly shorter TCRB CDR3s across all four CD4+ subsets. VDJ junctions from patients with type 1 diabetes contained fewer insertions and more deletions. Compared with healthy donors, patients appeared to share more similar naive, central memory and regulatory TCRB repertoires.

CD4+ naive, central memory, regulatory and stem cell-like memory subsets were isolated by sorting on CD45RO/CCR7/CD25/CD127/CD95/CD27. Specimen: naive CD4+ T cells from blood. The TCR originated in a woman between 18 and 29 years old in good health. This chain uses TRBV6-6 with TRBJ2-5; 11 bases match TRBD2. CDR3 sequence reads: CASRLAGGHETQYF. CDR3 DNA: TGTGCCAGCAGATTAGCGGGAGGGCACGAGACCCAGTACTTC.